This T cell receptor (beta chain) was sequenced for a study of T cell responses to AZD1222 COVID-19 vaccine. About the study: Second-dose schedules of about 4 or about 12 weeks were combined.

Sequenced by immunoSEQ multiplex PCR; TCRdb stores in-frame clones only, minus some. The sample gives 100,000 to 150,000 clones, approximately 88% of which show up once; 5% to 6% is in the top ten. General study results and limits: Researchers report vaccine-associated CD4 TCRs spanning spike, with dominance at 160-218 and 743-854. Receipt of two AZD1222 doses was followed by a rise in Spike-specific TCR breadth and depth.

For this clone: The antigen remains undetermined.

CDR3 length: 15 residues. Trimming cost V 4 bases and J 4 bases, with 18 bases left between them. Germline V CDR1 and CDR2: SGHRS, YFSETQ. This TCR derives from an adult in good health. This specimen was peripheral blood, taken on day 0 of AZD1222 vaccination. The chain employs TRBV5-1 and TRBJ2-7, with a possible D match to TRBD2 (6 bases). The CDR3 spells CASSPGDFGTYEQYF. The CDR3 coding sequence is TGCGCCAGCAGCCCTGGGGACTTTGGTACGTACGAGCAGTACTTC.